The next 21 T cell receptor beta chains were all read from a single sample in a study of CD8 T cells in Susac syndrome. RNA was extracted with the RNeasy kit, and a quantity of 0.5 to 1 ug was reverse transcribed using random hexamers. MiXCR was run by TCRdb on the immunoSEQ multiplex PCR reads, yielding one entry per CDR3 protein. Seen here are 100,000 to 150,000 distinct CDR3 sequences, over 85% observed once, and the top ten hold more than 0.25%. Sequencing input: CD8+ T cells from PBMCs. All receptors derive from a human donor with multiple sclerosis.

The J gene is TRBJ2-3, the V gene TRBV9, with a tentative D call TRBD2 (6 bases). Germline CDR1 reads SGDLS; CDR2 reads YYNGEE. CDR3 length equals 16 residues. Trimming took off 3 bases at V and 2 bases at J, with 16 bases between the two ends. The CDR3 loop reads CASSEGSSGLTDTQYF. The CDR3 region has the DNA TGTGCCAGCAGCGAGGGATCAAGCGGGCTCACAGATACGCAGTATTTT.

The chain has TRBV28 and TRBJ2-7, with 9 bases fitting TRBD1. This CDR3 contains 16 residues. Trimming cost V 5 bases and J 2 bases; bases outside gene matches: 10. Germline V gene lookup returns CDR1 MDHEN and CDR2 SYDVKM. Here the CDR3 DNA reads TGTGCCAGCAGTCCCGGGACAGGGAAGCCCCCCTACGAGCAGTACGTC. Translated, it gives CASSPGTGKPPYEQYV.

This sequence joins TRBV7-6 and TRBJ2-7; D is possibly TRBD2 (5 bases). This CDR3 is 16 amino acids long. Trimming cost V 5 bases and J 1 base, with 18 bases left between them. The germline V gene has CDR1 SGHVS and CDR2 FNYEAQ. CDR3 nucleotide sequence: TGTGCCAGCAGCCCCGGGTCGGGGTTGGGTTCCTACGAGCAGTACGTC. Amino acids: CASSPGSGLGSYEQYV.

Written as DNA, the CDR3 is TGTGCCAGCAGCGCGAAAGGGAGAGGATCTCTGAACACCATATATTTT. This sequence encodes CASSAKGRGSLNTIYF. The chain is built from TRBV9 and TRBJ1-3; no reliable D call. The V end was cut by 3 bases, the J end by 7 bases, with 20 bases between. The CDR3 length is 16 residues. The germline V gene has CDR1 SGDLS and CDR2 YYNGEE.

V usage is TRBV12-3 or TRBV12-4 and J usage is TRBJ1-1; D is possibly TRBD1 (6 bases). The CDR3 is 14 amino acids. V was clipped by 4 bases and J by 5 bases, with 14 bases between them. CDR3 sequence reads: CASSYGGLWTEAFF. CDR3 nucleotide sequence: TGTGCCAGCAGTTACGGGGGGCTTTGGACTGAAGCTTTCTTT.

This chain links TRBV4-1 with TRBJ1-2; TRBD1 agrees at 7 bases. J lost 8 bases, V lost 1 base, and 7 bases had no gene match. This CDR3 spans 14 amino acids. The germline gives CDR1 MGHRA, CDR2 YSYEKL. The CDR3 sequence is CASSQVGQWVGYTF. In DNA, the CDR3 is TGCGCCAGCAGCCAAGTGGGACAGTGGGTAGGCTACACCTTC.

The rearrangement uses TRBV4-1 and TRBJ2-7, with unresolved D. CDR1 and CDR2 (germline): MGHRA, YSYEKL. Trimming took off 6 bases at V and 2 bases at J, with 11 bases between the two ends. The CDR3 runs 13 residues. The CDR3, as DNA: TGCGCCAGCAGGCCGACGGGCACCTACGAGCAGTACTTC. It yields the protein CASRPTGTYEQYF.

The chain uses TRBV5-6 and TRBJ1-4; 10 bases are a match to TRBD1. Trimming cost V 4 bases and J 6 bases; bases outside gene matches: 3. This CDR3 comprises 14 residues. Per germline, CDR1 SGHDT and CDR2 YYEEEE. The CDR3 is CASSLGTGDEKLFF. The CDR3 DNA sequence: TGTGCCAGCAGCCTCGGGACAGGGGATGAAAAACTGTTTTTT.

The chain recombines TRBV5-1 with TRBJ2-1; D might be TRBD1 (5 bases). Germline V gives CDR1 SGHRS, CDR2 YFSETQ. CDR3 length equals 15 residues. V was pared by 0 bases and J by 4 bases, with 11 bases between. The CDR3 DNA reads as TGCGCCAGCAGCTTGGGGACAAACGAATACAATGAGCAGTTCTTC. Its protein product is CASSLGTNEYNEQFF.

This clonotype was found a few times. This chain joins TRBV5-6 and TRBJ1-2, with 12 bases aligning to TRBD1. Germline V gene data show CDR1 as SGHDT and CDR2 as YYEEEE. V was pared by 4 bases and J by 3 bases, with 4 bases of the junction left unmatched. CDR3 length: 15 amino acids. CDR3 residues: CASSGDRGRDYGYTF. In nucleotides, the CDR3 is TGTGCCAGCAGCGGGGACAGGGGGCGCGACTATGGCTACACCTTC.

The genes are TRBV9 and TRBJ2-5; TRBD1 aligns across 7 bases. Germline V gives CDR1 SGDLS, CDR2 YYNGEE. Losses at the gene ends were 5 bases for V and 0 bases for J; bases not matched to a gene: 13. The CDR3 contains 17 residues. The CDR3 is CASSRYSGTEYQETQYF. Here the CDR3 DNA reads TGTGCCAGCAGTCGATACTCCGGGACAGAGTACCAAGAGACCCAGTACTTC.

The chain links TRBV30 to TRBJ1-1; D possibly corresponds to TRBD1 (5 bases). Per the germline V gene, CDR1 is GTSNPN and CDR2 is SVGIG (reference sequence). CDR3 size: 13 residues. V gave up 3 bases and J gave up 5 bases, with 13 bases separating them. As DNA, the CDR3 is TGTGCCTGGAGAATTGGGGCTGGTACTGAAGCTTTCTTT. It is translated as CAWRIGAGTEAFF.

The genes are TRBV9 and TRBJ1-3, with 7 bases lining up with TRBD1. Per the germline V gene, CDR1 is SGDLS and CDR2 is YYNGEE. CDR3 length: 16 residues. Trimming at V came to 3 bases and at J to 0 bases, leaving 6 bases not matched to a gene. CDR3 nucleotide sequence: TGTGCCAGCAGCGGAAGCAACAGGGGCTCTGGAAACACCATATATTTT. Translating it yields CASSGSNRGSGNTIYF. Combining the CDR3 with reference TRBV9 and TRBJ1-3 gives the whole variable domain DSGVTQTPKHLITATGQRVTLRCSPRSGDLSVYWYQQSLDQGLQFLIQYYNGEERAKGNILERFSAQQFPDLHSELNLSSLELGDSALYFCASSGSNRGSGNTIYFGEGSWLTVV.

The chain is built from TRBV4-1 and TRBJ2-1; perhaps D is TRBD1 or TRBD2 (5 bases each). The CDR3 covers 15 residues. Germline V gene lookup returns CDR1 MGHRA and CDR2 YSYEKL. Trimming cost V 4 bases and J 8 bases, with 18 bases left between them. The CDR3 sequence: CASSPDLGVGDEQFF. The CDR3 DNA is TGCGCCAGCAGCCCTGATTTGGGAGTGGGGGATGAGCAGTTCTTC.

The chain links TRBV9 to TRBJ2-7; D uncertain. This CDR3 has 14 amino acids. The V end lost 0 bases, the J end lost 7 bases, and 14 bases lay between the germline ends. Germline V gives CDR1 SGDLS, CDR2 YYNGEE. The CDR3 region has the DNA TGTGCCAGCAGCGTAGGGCAGGCCCACACTGAGCAGTACTTC. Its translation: CASSVGQAHTEQYF.

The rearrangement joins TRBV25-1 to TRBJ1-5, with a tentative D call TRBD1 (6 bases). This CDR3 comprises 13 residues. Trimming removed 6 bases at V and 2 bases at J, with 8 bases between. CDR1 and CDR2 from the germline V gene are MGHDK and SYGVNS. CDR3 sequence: CASRAGGNQPQHF. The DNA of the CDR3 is TGTGCCAGCAGGGCAGGGGGCAATCAGCCCCAGCATTTT. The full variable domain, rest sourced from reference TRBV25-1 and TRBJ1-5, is EADIYQTPRYLVIGTGKKITLECSQTMGHDKMYWYQQDPGMELHLIHYSYGVNSTEKGDLSSESTVSRIRTEHFPLTLESARPSHTSQYLCASRAGGNQPQHFGDGTRLSIL.

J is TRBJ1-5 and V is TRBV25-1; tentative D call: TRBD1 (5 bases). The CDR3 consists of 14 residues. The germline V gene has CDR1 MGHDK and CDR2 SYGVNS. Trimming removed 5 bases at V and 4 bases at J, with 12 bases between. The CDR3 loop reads CASSQVGGNQPQHF. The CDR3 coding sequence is TGTGCCAGCAGTCAGGTCGGGGGGAATCAGCCCCAGCATTTT.

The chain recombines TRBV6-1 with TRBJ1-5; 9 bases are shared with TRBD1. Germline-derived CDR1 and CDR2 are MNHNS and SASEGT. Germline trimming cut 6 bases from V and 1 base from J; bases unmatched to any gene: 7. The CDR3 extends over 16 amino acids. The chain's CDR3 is CASSQGQGWSNQPQHF. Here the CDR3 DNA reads TGTGCCAGCAGCCAGGGACAGGGATGGAGCAATCAGCCCCAGCATTTT.

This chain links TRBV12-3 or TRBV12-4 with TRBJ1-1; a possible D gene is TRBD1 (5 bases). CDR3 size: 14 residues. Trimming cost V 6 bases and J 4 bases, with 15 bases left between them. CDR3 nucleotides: TGTGCCAGCAGACCGGGTGGCGGGGGCACTGAAGCTTTCTTT. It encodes CASRPGGGGTEAFF.

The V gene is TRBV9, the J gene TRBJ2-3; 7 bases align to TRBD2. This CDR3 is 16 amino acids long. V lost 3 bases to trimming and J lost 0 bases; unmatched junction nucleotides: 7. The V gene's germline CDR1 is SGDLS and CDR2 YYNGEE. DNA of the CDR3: TGTGCCAGCAGCGGGATGGGCGGGGGAAGCACAGATACGCAGTATTTT. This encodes CASSGMGGGSTDTQYF.

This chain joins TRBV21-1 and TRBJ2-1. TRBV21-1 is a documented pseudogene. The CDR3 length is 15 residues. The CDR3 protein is CASSKGADSYNEQFF. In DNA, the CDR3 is TGTGCCAGCAGCAAAGGGGCTGACTCCTACAATGAGCAGTTCTTC.